This T cell receptor (beta chain) derives from a study of graft-versus-host responses after intestinal transplantation (dated by TCRdb to about 2021). About the study as a whole: The transplants that recipients got were multivisceral, liver-intestinal, or isolated intestinal. Rather than being sequenced by the commercial service, samples from a few later patients were sequenced in-house on an Illumina MiSeq and processed with MiXCR. Alloreactive clones were identified by sequencing pre-transplant mixed lymphocyte reaction products and comparing them with unstimulated pre-transplant donor and recipient T cells. All recipients received anti-thymocyte globulin induction followed by maintenance tacrolimus and steroids for approximately 3 years. The cohort enrolled 20 to 30 intestinal transplant recipients, one of whom was a retransplant, and 3 patients without pretransplant specimens were excluded. Donor T cell macrochimerism was defined as a peak of at least 4% donor T cells among recipient peripheral blood mononuclear cells. Bulk TCR-beta CDR3 sequencing was used to track graft-versus-host and host-versus-graft alloreactive T cell clones in the graft, circulation and bone marrow after intestinal transplantation.

CDR1 and CDR2, looked up from the germline V gene, are LGHNT and FRNRAP. Between the V and J ends, shortened by 6 bases and 6 bases respectively, the junction contains 18 bases. The CDR3 goes from the cysteine to the phenylalanine over 15 residues. This entry keeps only the CDR3 DNA: 45 bases, framed from base 1. The receptor library was made with the immunoSEQ multiplex PCR assay. For most patients, genomic DNA was isolated with the Qiagen DNeasy Blood and Tissue Kit and shipped frozen to Adaptive Biotechnologies for TCR sequencing. For most patients, high-throughput TCR-beta CDR3 sequencing of genomic DNA was performed by Adaptive Biotechnologies. Turning to the authors' computational methods: TCR sequencing data were retrieved from Adaptive's ImmunoSEQ software for more than 15 patients, whereas a few other patients were processed with MiXCR and VDJtools. To correct CD4 versus CD8 sorting errors, any sequence found in both subsets at a frequency ratio below 5:1 was removed. CDR3 nucleotide sequences shared between donor and recipient were removed because the origin of such sequences could not be assigned. To be classed as alloreactive, a clone needed at least 2-fold expansion over unstimulated cells and a minimum CFSE-low frequency of 0.002% (template counts) or 0.001% (read counts). Clones were considered mappable if detected in sequenced pre-transplant spleen, lymph node, or MLR CFSE-low populations of the donor or recipient. The cumulative frequency of alloreactive clones was calculated as a percentage of all sequences, weighted by copy number. TCRdb carries this immuneACCESS record with in-frame sequences only. Its versions omit some clonotypes, under half of them owing to an unresolved V gene in the studies checked, with the rest unexplained. V and J calls and clone size follow that table, whereas D and trimming were derived from the DNA. Counted in this sample were about 100,000 clones; 91% of them appeared once. The top ten clones comprise roughly 0.2% of the sample.

The time point label corresponds to: cells obtained before transplantation from donor or recipient. CD3+CD4+ and CD3+CD8+ populations were FACS-sorted from unstimulated pre-transplant donor and recipient cells taken from spleen or lymph nodes. About this clone itself: The antigen it recognizes is unknown. It has no much larger one-base neighbor in the sample; base qualities were not kept.

Study-level results and caveats: Conclusions were limited by the relatively low number and heterogeneity of intestinal transplant patients. In the allografts of patients with donor T cell macrochimerism, GvH to HvG T cell clonal ratios were high. Early after transplant, peak levels of circulating GvH clones were found to be associated with declines in HvG clones. GvH clones were detected in recipient bone marrow, and some appeared earlier in ileal mucosa or blood, consistent with an intestinal mucosal origin.

Recombination linked TRBV12-5 to TRBJ2-1; the D gene is possibly TRBD2, with 6 bases matching. The TCR comes from a human donor who was the organ donor for an intestinal transplant. This specimen consisted of unstimulated CD4+ T cells sorted from spleen or lymph node cells, obtained before transplant. The encoded CDR3 is CASGPRAGWFNEQFF. The DNA sequence follows: TGTGCTAGTGGCCCCAGGGCGGGGTGGTTCAATGAGCAGTTCTTC.